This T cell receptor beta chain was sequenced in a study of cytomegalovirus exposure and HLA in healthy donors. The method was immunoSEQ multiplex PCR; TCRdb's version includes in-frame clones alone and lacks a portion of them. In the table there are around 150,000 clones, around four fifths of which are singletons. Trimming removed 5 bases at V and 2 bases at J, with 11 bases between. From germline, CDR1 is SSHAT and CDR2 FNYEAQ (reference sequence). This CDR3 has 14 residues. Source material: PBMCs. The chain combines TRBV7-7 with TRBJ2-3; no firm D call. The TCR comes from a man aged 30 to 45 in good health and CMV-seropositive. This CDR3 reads CASSQLYSTDTQYF. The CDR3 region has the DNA TGTGCCAGCAGCCAACTGTATTCCACAGATACGCAGTATTTT.